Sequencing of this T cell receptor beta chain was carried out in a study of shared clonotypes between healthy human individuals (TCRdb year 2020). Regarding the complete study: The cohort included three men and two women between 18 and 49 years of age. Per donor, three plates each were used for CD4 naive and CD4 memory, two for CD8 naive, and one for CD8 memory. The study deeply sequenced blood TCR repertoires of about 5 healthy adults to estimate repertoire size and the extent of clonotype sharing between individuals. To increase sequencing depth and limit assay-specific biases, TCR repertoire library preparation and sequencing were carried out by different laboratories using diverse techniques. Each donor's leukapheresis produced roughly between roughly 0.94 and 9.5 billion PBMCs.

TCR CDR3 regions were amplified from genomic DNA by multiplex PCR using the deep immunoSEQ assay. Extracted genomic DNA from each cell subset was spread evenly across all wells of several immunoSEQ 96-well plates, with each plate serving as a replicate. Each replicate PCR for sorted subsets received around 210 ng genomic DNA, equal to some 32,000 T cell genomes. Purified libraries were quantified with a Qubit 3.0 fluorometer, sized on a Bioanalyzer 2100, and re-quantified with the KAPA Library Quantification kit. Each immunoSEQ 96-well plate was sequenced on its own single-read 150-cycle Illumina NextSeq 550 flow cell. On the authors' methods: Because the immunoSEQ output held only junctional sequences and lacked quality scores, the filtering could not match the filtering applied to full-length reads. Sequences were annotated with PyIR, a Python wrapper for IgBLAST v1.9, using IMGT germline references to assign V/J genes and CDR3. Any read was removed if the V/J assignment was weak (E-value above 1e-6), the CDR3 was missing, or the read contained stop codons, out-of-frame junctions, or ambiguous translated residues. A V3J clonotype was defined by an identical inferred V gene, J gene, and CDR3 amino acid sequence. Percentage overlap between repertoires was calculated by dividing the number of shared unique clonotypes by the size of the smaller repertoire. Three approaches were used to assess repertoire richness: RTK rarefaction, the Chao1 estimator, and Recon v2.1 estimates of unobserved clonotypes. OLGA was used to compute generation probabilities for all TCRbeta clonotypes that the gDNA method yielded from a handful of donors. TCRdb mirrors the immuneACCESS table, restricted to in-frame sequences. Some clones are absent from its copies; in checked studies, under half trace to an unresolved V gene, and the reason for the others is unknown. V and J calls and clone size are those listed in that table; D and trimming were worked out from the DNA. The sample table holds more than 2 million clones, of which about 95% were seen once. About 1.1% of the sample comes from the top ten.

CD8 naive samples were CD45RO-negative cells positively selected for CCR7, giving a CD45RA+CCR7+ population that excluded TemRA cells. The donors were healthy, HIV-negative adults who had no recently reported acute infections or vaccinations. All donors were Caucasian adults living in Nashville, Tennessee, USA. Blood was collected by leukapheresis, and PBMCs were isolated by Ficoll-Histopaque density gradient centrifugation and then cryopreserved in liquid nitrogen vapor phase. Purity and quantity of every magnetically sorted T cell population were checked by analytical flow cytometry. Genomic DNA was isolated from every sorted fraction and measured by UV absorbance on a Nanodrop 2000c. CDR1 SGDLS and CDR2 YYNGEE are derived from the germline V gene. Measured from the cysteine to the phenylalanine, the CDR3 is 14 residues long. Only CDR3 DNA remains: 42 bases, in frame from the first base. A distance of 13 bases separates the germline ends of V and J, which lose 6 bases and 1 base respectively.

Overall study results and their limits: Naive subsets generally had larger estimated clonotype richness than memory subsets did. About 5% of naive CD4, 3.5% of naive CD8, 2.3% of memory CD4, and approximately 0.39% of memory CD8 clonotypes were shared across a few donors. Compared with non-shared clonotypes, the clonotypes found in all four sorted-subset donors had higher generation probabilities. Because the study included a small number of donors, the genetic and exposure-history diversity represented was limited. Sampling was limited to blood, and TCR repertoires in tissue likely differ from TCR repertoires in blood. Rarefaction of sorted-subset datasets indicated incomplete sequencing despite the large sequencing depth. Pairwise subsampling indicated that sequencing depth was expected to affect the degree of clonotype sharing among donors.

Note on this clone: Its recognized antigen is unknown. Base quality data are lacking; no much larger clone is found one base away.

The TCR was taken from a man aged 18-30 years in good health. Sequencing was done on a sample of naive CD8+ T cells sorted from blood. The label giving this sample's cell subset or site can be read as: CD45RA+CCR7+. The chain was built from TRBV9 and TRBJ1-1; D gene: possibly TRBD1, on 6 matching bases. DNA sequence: TGTGCCAGCAACCCGCAGGGGCCGAACACTGAAGCTTTCTTT. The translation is CASNPQGPNTEAFF.